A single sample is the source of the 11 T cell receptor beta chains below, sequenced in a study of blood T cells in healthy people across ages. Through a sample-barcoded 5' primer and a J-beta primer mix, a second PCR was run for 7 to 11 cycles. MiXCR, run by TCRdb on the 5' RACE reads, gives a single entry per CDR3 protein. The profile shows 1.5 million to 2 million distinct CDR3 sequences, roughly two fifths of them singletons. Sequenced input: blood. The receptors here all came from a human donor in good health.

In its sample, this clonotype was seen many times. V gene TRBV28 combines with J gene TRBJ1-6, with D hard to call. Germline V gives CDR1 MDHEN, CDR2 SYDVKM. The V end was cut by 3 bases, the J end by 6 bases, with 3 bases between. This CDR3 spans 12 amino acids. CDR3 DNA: TGTGCCAGCAGTTTTAGTAATTCACCCCTCCACTTT. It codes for CASSFSNSPLHF.

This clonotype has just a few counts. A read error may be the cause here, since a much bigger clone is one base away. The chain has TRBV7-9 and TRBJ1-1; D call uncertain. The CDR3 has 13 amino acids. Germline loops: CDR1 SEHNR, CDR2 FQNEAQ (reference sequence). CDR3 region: CSSSLGMNTEAFF. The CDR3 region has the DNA TGTTCCAGCAGCTTAGGGATGAACACTGAAGCTTTCTTT.

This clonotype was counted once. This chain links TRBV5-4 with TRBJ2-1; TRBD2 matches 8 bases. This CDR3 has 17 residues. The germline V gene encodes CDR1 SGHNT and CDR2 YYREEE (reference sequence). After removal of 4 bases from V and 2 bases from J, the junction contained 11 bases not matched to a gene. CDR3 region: CASSQRSGGFTYNEQFF. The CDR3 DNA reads TGTGCCAGCAGCCAAAGGTCGGGGGGGTTCACCTACAATGAGCAGTTCTTC.

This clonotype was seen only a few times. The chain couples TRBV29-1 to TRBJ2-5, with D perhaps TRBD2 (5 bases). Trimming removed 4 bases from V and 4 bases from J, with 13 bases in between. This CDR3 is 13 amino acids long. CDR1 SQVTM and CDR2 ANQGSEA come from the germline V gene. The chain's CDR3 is CSVVKGSGETQYF. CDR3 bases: TGCAGCGTTGTGAAGGGAAGCGGAGAGACCCAGTACTTC.

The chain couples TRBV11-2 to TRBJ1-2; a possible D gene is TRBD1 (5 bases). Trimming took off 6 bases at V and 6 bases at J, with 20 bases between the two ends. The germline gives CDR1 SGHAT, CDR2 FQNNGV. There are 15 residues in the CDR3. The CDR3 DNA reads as TGTGCCAGCAGGGGATATGGGGGAAAGATGAATGGCTACACCTTC. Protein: CASRGYGGKMNGYTF.

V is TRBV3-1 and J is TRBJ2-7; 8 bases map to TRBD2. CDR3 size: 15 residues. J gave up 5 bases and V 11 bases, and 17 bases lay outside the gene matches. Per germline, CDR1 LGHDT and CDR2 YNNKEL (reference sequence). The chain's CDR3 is CAGSPRERGFNEQYF. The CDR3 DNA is TGTGCCGGCTCGCCGAGGGAGCGGGGGTTCAACGAGCAGTACTTC.

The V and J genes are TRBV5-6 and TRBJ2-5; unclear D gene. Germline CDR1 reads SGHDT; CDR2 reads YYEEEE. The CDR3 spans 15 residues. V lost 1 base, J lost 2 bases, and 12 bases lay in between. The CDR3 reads CASSLRDMGQETQYF. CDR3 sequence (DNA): TGTGCCAGCAGCTTGCGTGACATGGGGCAAGAGACCCAGTACTTC. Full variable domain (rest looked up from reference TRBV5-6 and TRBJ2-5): DAGVTQSPTHLIKTRGQQVTLRCSPKSGHDTVSWYQQALGQGPQFIFQYYEEEERQRGNFPDRFSGHQFPNYSSELNVNALLLGDSALYLCASSLRDMGQETQYFGPGTRLLVL.

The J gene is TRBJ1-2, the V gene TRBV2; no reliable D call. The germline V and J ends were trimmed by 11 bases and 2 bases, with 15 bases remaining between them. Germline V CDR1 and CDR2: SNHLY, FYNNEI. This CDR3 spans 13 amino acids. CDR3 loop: CACKPGRNYGYTF. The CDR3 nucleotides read TGTGCCTGTAAACCCGGGAGAAACTATGGCTACACCTTC.

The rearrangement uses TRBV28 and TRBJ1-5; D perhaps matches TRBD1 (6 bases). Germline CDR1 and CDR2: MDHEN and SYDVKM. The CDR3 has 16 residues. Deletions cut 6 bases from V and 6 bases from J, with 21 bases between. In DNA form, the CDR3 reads TGTGCCAGCAGCCTTGACCAGGGGACGCGAGGTCAGCCCCAGCATTTT. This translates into CASSLDQGTRGQPQHF.

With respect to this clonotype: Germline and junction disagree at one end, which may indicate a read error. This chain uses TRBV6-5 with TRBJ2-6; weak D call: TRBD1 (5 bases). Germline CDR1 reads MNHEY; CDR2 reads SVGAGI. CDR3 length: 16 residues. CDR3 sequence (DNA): TGTGCCAGCAGTTACTCGACAGTGTCTGGGGCCAACGTCCGGACTTTC. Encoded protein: CASSYSTVSGANVRTF.

CDR3 protein: CASSQSDAGNYGYTF. For the CDR3, the DNA is TGTGCCAGCAGTCAATCCGACGCGGGGAACTATGGCTACACCTTC. The gene calls are TRBV28 and TRBJ1-2; no clear D gene. This CDR3 has 15 residues. The germline gives CDR1 MDHEN, CDR2 SYDVKM. V lost 5 bases, J lost 2 bases, and 15 bases lay in between.